These T cell receptor beta chains were read from a single sample in a study of naive and memory T cell subsets. From the 5' RACE reads, TCRdb called clonotypes with MiXCR, one entry per CDR3 protein. The table has about 48,000 distinct CDR3 sequences, approximately 4.5% seen once. These receptors originate from a female donor in good health. Both conserved end residues are part of each CDR3. Fields, in order: D gene, V gene, J gene, clone size, CDR3 protein, CDR3 DNA. The D gene is left open where the match is weak. Rows may omit the clone size; those that give it use once, few, many or a size class.

D: -
V: TRBV18
J: TRBJ2-6
size: few
CDR3: CASSRGGPDGANVLTF
DNA: TGTGCCAGCTCACGCGGTGGGCCCGATGGGGCCAACGTCCTGACTTTC

D: TRBD1
V: TRBV4-3
J: TRBJ2-3
size: many
CDR3: CASSRRGQGTDTQYF
DNA: TGCGCCAGCAGCCGAAGGGGGCAGGGCACAGATACGCAGTATTTT

D: TRBD1
V: TRBV7-8
J: TRBJ2-3
size: -
CDR3: CASSLRGQGLGDTQYF
DNA: TGTGCCAGCAGCCTCCGGGGACAGGGGTTAGGAGATACGCAGTATTTT

D: -
V: TRBV5-6
J: TRBJ2-7
size: many
CDR3: CASSLVHLSYEQYF
DNA: TGTGCCAGCAGCTTGGTTCACCTCTCCTACGAGCAGTACTTC

D: TRBD1
V: TRBV27
J: TRBJ2-3
size: many
CDR3: CASSPSPGQGGADTQYF
DNA: TGTGCCAGCAGTCCCTCACCGGGACAGGGGGGGGCAGATACGCAGTATTTT

D: TRBD2
V: TRBV20-1
J: TRBJ2-3
size: many
CDR3: CSARDAGGKDTQYF
DNA: TGCAGTGCTAGAGACGCGGGAGGAAAAGATACGCAGTATTTT

D: -
V: TRBV12-3/TRBV12-4
J: TRBJ1-1
size: many
CDR3: CASRSMNTEAFF
DNA: TGTGCCTCAAGGTCTATGAACACTGAAGCTTTCTTT

D: -
V: TRBV14
J: TRBJ1-2
size: -
CDR3: CASSQDLWTSPVLYGYTF
DNA: TGTGCCAGCAGCCAAGATCTTTGGACGTCACCGGTTCTCTATGGCTACACCTTC

D: TRBD2
V: TRBV3-1
J: TRBJ2-7
size: -
CDR3: CASSRTSGRYEQYF
DNA: TGTGCCAGCAGCCGGACTAGCGGGAGATACGAGCAGTACTTC

D: -
V: TRBV6-5
J: TRBJ1-2
size: many
CDR3: CASRRSVNYGYTF
DNA: TGTGCCAGCAGGCGAAGTGTGAACTATGGCTACACCTTC

D: -
V: TRBV6-1
J: TRBJ1-1
size: many
CDR3: CASPMNTEAFF
DNA: TGTGCCAGCCCAATGAACACTGAAGCTTTCTTT

D: TRBD2
V: TRBV7-2
J: TRBJ2-3
size: many
CDR3: CASSVTGTSGGYGTDTQYF
DNA: TGTGCCAGCAGCGTCACCGGGACTAGCGGGGGCTATGGCACAGATACGCAGTATTTT

D: -
V: TRBV20-1
J: TRBJ1-3
size: -
CDR3: CSARAPRNSGNTIYF
DNA: TGCAGTGCTAGAGCGCCGAGGAACTCTGGAAACACCATATATTTT

D: TRBD2
V: TRBV28
J: TRBJ2-1
size: many
CDR3: CASSSLSGGSYNEQFF
DNA: TGTGCCAGCAGTTCCCTCAGCGGGGGGTCCTACAATGAGCAGTTCTTC

D: TRBD1
V: TRBV12-3/TRBV12-4
J: TRBJ2-1
size: -
CDR3: CASRTPGQGLKEQFF
DNA: TGTGCCAGCAGAACACCGGGACAGGGTCTTAAAGAGCAGTTCTTC

D: TRBD1
V: TRBV19
J: TRBJ1-2
size: many
CDR3: CASSGQGVPYYGYTF
DNA: TGTGCCAGTAGTGGACAGGGGGTCCCTTACTATGGCTACACCTTC

D: -
V: TRBV5-5
J: TRBJ1-1
size: many
CDR3: CASRRGNTEAFF
DNA: TGTGCCAGCAGACGGGGAAACACTGAAGCTTTCTTT

D: -
V: TRBV28
J: TRBJ2-1
size: many
CDR3: CASESYPYNEQFF
DNA: TGTGCCAGCGAATCCTATCCCTACAATGAGCAGTTCTTC

D: -
V: TRBV6-1
J: TRBJ2-2
size: few
CDR3: CASRPDQNTGELFF
DNA: TGTGCCAGCAGGCCGGACCAGAACACCGGGGAGCTGTTTTTT

D: -
V: TRBV6-2/TRBV6-3
J: TRBJ2-7
size: few
CDR3: CASSYGSQVYEQYF
DNA: TGTGCCAGCAGTTACGGGAGTCAGGTCTACGAGCAGTACTTC

D: TRBD2
V: TRBV6-2/TRBV6-3
J: TRBJ2-3
size: many
CDR3: CASRGLVSTDTQYF
DNA: TGTGCCAGCAGAGGACTAGTTAGCACAGATACGCAGTATTTT

D: -
V: TRBV7-2
J: TRBJ1-1
size: -
CDR3: CASSLTSGPQRTEAFF
DNA: TGTGCCAGCAGCCTCACCTCCGGGCCTCAAAGGACTGAAGCTTTCTTT

D: -
V: TRBV29-1
J: TRBJ2-3
size: many
CDR3: CSVVRGAGSTDTQYF
DNA: TGCAGCGTCGTACGGGGGGCAGGATCCACAGATACGCAGTATTTT

D: TRBD1
V: TRBV10-2
J: TRBJ1-1
size: many
CDR3: CASGQAWNTEAFF
DNA: TGCGCCAGTGGACAGGCATGGAACACTGAAGCTTTCTTT

D: TRBD2
V: TRBV5-8
J: TRBJ2-1
size: many
CDR3: CASSYRLAPYNEQFF
DNA: TGTGCCAGCAGCTACAGACTAGCGCCTTACAATGAGCAGTTCTTC

D: -
V: TRBV15
J: TRBJ1-2
size: many
CDR3: CATSRDTVSYGYTF
DNA: TGTGCCACCAGCAGAGATACGGTCTCATATGGCTACACCTTC

D: -
V: TRBV3-1
J: TRBJ1-2
size: many
CDR3: CASSPGQRAWGYTF
DNA: TGTGCCAGCAGCCCAGGACAGCGTGCGTGGGGCTACACCTTC